The 9 T cell receptor beta chains presented below share a single source sample, sequenced in a study of spatial heterogeneity in lung cancer. TCRdb reanalysed the 5' RACE reads using MiXCR and keeps one entry per CDR3 protein. The sample carries approximately 44,000 distinct CDR3 sequences, approximately 13% recorded once. The time point is: sample taken at primary tumor resection. Sequencing covered unsorted whole RNA taken from tumor, nontumor lung or frozen PBMC. The starting material was PBMCs, obtained at surgery. The receptor set was obtained from a male donor with early-stage non-small cell lung cancer.

This chain links TRBV6-5 with TRBJ2-3; 14 bases map to TRBD2. V shed 5 bases and J 4 bases; nucleotides not matched to a gene: 8. Germline V gene sequence: CDR1 MNHEY, CDR2 SVGAGI. This CDR3 comprises 17 residues. The CDR3 nucleotides are TGTGCCAGCAGTCTCTGGACTAGCGGGAGGCTCGCAGATACGCAGTATTTT. It encodes CASSLWTSGRLADTQYF.

This chain links TRBV10-3 with TRBJ2-7; D is unresolved. Germline V lookup: CDR1 ENHRY, CDR2 SYGVKD. V gave up 3 bases and J gave up 1 base, with 4 bases separating them. The CDR3 sequence is 12 residues long. CDR3 coding DNA: TGTGCCATCAGTGAAGCATCCTACGAGCAGTACTTC. It encodes CAISEASYEQYF.

The V gene is TRBV5-1, the J gene TRBJ2-7; D possibly matches TRBD1 or TRBD2 (6 bases each). CDR1 is SGHRS and CDR2 is YFSETQ in the germline V gene. V lost 4 bases and J lost 6, with 14 bases in between. The CDR3 totals 13 residues. CDR3 sequence: CASSEDRLGEQYF. Here the CDR3 DNA reads TGCGCCAGCAGCGAGGACAGACTAGGCGAGCAGTACTTC.

There are a few counts of this clonotype. This chain joins TRBV5-1 and TRBJ1-1, with a tentative D call TRBD1 (5 bases). The V gene's germline CDR1 is SGHRS and CDR2 YFSETQ. V dropped 4 bases and J dropped 1 base, with 11 bases sitting between them. The length of the CDR3 is 14 residues. This CDR3 is CASSPRDPNTEAFF. The CDR3, as DNA: TGCGCCAGCAGCCCCCGGGACCCGAACACTGAAGCTTTCTTT.

V and J are TRBV7-2 and TRBJ1-3; D call uncertain. Trimming took off 5 bases at V and 0 bases at J, with 8 bases between the two ends. This CDR3 contains 14 residues. Looked up from germline, CDR1 is SGHTA and CDR2 is FQGNSA. The DNA of the CDR3 is TGTGCCAGCAGCGAATTGTTCTCTGGAAACACCATATATTTT. Translated: CASSELFSGNTIYF.

This clonotype was observed many times. This rearrangement joins TRBV20-1 to TRBJ1-1, with D maybe TRBD1 (5 bases). The CDR3 consists of 14 residues. The germline V gene has CDR1 DFQATT and CDR2 SNEGSKA (reference sequence). V was shortened by 0 bases and J by 0 bases, with 8 bases between the two germline ends. CDR3 DNA sequence: TGCAGTGCTAGAGAAGGGACTATGAACACTGAAGCTTTCTTT. It codes for CSAREGTMNTEAFF.

The rearrangement uses TRBV2 and TRBJ2-3, with unresolved D. Germline lookup yields CDR1 SNHLY and CDR2 FYNNEI. V was clipped by 10 bases and J by 2 bases, with 19 bases between them. The CDR3 is made up of 15 amino acids. CDR3 loop: CAIRWGPTFTDTQYF. CDR3 bases: TGTGCCATCAGGTGGGGTCCTACCTTCACAGATACGCAGTATTTT.

This clonotype was seen many times. V and J are TRBV3-1 and TRBJ2-1; tentatively, D is TRBD1 (6 bases). The CDR3 covers 15 residues. V dropped 7 bases and J dropped 4 bases, with 17 bases sitting between them. Looked up from germline, CDR1 is LGHDT and CDR2 is YNNKEL (reference sequence). Written as DNA, the CDR3 is TGTGCCAGCACCGACGGGACACACGTATACAATGAGCAGTTCTTC. It specifies CASTDGTHVYNEQFF.

This clonotype was seen more than once but under ten times. The chain couples TRBV12-3 or TRBV12-4 to TRBJ2-7, with 7 bases aligning to TRBD1. This CDR3 comprises 13 residues. V lost 5 bases and J lost 6; bases outside the gene matches: 7. CDR3 loop: CASSPTGPLEQYF. The CDR3 DNA reads as TGTGCCAGCAGTCCGACAGGGCCGCTCGAGCAGTACTTC.